Listed here are 31 T cell receptor beta chains from one sample, sequenced in a study of T cells in Graves' hyperthyroidism and ophthalmopathy. Amplification of TCR beta CDR3 regions was performed using RNA transcripts as template. TCR CDR3 regions were first amplified by RT-PCR with HTBI primers. TCRdb fed the multiplex PCR reads into MiXCR, producing one record per CDR3 protein. The sample records 130,000 to 150,000 distinct CDR3 sequences, approximately 20% being singletons. The sequenced sample consisted of blood. The receptors were gathered from a woman in her 50s with Graves' hyperthyroidism that later progressed to Graves' ophthalmopathy.

This chain connects TRBV28 to TRBJ2-5; D is possibly TRBD1 or TRBD2 (5 bases each). This CDR3 contains 14 residues. Trimming left V 7 bases short and J 5 bases short, with 17 bases between. The germline V gene encodes CDR1 MDHEN and CDR2 SYDVKM. In DNA form, the CDR3 reads TGTGCCAGCAACTCTCGGGGCGCGAGGGAGACCCAGTACTTC. Residues: CASNSRGARETQYF.

J is TRBJ2-7 and V is TRBV11-2, with D hard to call. V lost 1 base and J 4 bases, leaving 11 bases between the germline ends. CDR3 length: 14 amino acids. Per the germline V gene, CDR1 is SGHAT and CDR2 is FQNNGV. The CDR3 loop reads CASSLGLSGYEQYF. The DNA for the CDR3 is TGTGCCAGCAGCTTAGGTTTGTCTGGATACGAGCAGTACTTC. Variable domain in full (rest from reference TRBV11-2 and TRBJ2-7): EAGVAQSPRYKIIEKRQSVAFWCNPISGHATLYWYQQILGQGPKLLIQFQNNGVVDDSQLPKDRFSAERLKGVDSTLKIQPAKLEDSAVYLCASSLGLSGYEQYFGPGTRLTVT.

V and J are TRBV7-9 and TRBJ2-6; no clear D gene. This CDR3 has 15 residues. Trimming took 6 bases from V and 0 from J, leaving 9 bases between them. Germline CDR1 reads SEHNR; CDR2 reads FQNEAQ (reference sequence). The CDR3 here is CASSRVGSGANVLTF. The CDR3 nucleotides read TGTGCCAGCAGTCGGGTTGGCTCTGGGGCCAACGTCCTGACTTTC.

V is TRBV11-2 and J is TRBJ2-1, with D perhaps being TRBD1 or TRBD2 (5 bases each). This CDR3 is 12 amino acids long. V dropped 3 bases and J dropped 10 bases, with 10 bases sitting between them. Germline V gene lookup returns CDR1 SGHAT and CDR2 FQNNGV. Here the CDR3 DNA reads TGTGCCAGCAGCTTCGGGGCAGGGGAGCAGTTCTTC. Amino acids: CASSFGAGEQFF. Drawing the rest from reference TRBV11-2 and TRBJ2-1, the complete variable domain is EAGVAQSPRYKIIEKRQSVAFWCNPISGHATLYWYQQILGQGPKLLIQFQNNGVVDDSQLPKDRFSAERLKGVDSTLKIQPAKLEDSAVYLCASSFGAGEQFFGPGTRLTVL.

In this sample, this clonotype turned up many times. The chain combines TRBV11-2 with TRBJ2-3; maybe TRBD2 (6 bases). Germline CDR1 SGHAT, CDR2 FQNNGV. This CDR3 is 19 amino acids long. V was clipped by 1 base and J by 5 bases, with 25 bases between them. The CDR3 sequence: CASSLGGGLGRGMIDTQYF. CDR3 coding DNA: TGTGCCAGCAGCTTAGGAGGAGGGCTAGGGAGAGGTATGATAGATACGCAGTATTTT. The full variable domain, completed using reference TRBV11-2 and TRBJ2-3, is EAGVAQSPRYKIIEKRQSVAFWCNPISGHATLYWYQQILGQGPKLLIQFQNNGVVDDSQLPKDRFSAERLKGVDSTLKIQPAKLEDSAVYLCASSLGGGLGRGMIDTQYFGPGTRLTVL.

The CDR3 protein is CSAPAGRRVNTEAFF. DNA of the CDR3: TGCAGTGCTCCGGCGGGGCGCAGGGTGAACACTGAAGCTTTCTTT. V is TRBV20-1 and J is TRBJ1-1; TRBD1 is a possible D gene (5 bases). The CDR3 length is 15 residues. Deletions cut 5 bases from V and 0 bases from J, with 16 bases between. The germline V gene has CDR1 DFQATT and CDR2 SNEGSKA (reference sequence).

This clonotype was observed many times. This chain joins TRBV12-3 or TRBV12-4 and TRBJ1-5; D possibly corresponds to TRBD1 (5 bases). Deletions cut 7 bases from V and 3 bases from J, with 16 bases between. This CDR3 region has 15 residues. Here the CDR3 reads CASTEAGVANQPQHF. The CDR3 DNA reads as TGTGCCAGCACCGAGGCGGGGGTTGCCAATCAGCCCCAGCATTTT.

This clonotype was observed at least ten times. The chain joins TRBV18 to TRBJ1-2; unclear D gene. Germline assignment: CDR1 KGHSH and CDR2 LQKENI. The ends were cut back, 0 bases at V and 8 bases at J, with 7 bases in the middle. This CDR3 region has 12 residues. This CDR3 reads CASSPPAGGYTF. The CDR3 nucleotides are TGTGCCAGCTCACCACCGGCGGGCGGCTACACCTTC.

This clonotype was observed a few times. This chain joins TRBV7-2 and TRBJ2-1; TRBD2 matches 9 bases. The CDR3 length is 13 residues. Germline V gene data show CDR1 as SGHTA and CDR2 as FQGNSA. J lost 11 bases, V lost 6 bases, and 8 bases had no gene match. DNA of the CDR3: TGTGCCAGCAGGCCTAGCGGGGTGAATCAGCAGTTCTTC. Encoded protein: CASRPSGVNQQFF.

This chain connects TRBV7-2 to TRBJ1-2, with 7 bases that match TRBD1. CDR1 and CDR2 (germline): SGHTA, FQGNSA. After removal of 4 bases from V and 5 bases from J, the junction contained 7 bases not matched to a gene. The CDR3 is 14 amino acids. The CDR3 sequence: CASSSGTVSYGYTF. Written as DNA, the CDR3 is TGTGCCAGCAGCTCCGGGACAGTGTCATATGGCTACACCTTC.

The chain is built from TRBV11-2 and TRBJ2-2; perhaps D is TRBD1 or TRBD2 (5 bases each). The germline gives CDR1 SGHAT, CDR2 FQNNGV. This CDR3 contains 19 residues. The V and J ends lost 5 bases and 1 base respectively, with 23 bases between them. The CDR3 DNA reads as TGTGCCAGCAGCCCGGGGCGATCTCTTGGCCAGGTGAACACCGGGGAGCTGTTTTTT. Translating gives CASSPGRSLGQVNTGELFF.

The gene calls are TRBV7-9 and TRBJ1-2, with 8 positions matching TRBD1. CDR3 length equals 18 residues. In germline, CDR1 is SEHNR, CDR2 FQNEAQ (reference sequence). V was clipped by 5 bases and J by 1 base; unmatched bases: 15. The CDR3 sequence is CASSRTALPGGRNYGYTF. The CDR3, as DNA: TGTGCCAGCAGCCGAACCGCCTTACCAGGGGGCCGTAACTATGGCTACACCTTC.

In this sample, this clonotype turned up many times. This chain joins TRBV19 and TRBJ1-2; D is uncertain. Trimming removed 7 bases at V and 7 bases at J, with 22 bases between. Germline V lookup: CDR1 LNHDA, CDR2 SQIVND (reference sequence). The length of the CDR3 is 15 residues. The CDR3 DNA is TGTGCCAGTACCACCCGCGAAGCCCCCAACGGTGGCTACACCTTC. It specifies CASTTREAPNGGYTF.

In this sample, this clonotype turned up many times. CDR3 in amino acids: CSANGGSGRAAETQYF. The CDR3 region has the DNA TGCAGTGCAAACGGAGGAAGCGGGAGGGCCGCTGAGACCCAGTACTTC. The chain has TRBV20-1 and TRBJ2-5; TRBD2 aligns across 10 bases. V lost 6 bases and J lost 5; bases outside the gene matches: 15. Germline CDR1 and CDR2: DFQATT and SNEGSKA (reference sequence). This CDR3 is built from 16 residues.

The sample holds a few counts of this clonotype. An end of the junction does not agree with germline; a read error may underlie this. The V gene is TRBV28, the J gene TRBJ1-4, with 9 bases aligning to TRBD1. CDR1 is MDHEN and CDR2 is SYDVKM in the germline V gene. This CDR3 has 15 amino acids. The CDR3 loop reads CVSRQGVVGVEKLFF. CDR3 DNA: TGTGTCAGCAGACAGGGGGTAGTCGGAGTTGAAAAACTGTTTTTT.

Ten or more counts support this clonotype. This chain uses TRBV12-3 or TRBV12-4 with TRBJ1-2; D gene unclear. Trimming took off 8 bases at V and 5 bases at J, with 9 bases between the two ends. The CDR3 runs to 11 residues. CDR3 coding DNA: TGTGCCAGCTCATCTGATTATGGCTACACCTTC. This translates into CASSSDYGYTF.

The sample holds many counts of this clonotype. This sequence joins TRBV6-1 and TRBJ1-4; D is ambiguous. Per germline, CDR1 MNHNS and CDR2 SASEGT. This CDR3 comprises 17 residues. The V and J ends lost 7 bases and 3 bases respectively, with 21 bases between them. CDR3 loop: CASTISDVGHSNEKLFF. For the CDR3, the DNA is TGTGCCAGCACCATTTCGGACGTCGGTCACTCTAATGAAAAACTGTTTTTT.

This clonotype was seen at least ten times. CDR3 residues: CASNSVGANTEAFF. CDR3 DNA: TGTGCCAGCAATTCCGTGGGGGCTAACACTGAAGCTTTCTTT. This chain links TRBV6-1 with TRBJ1-1; TRBD1 might be the D (6 bases). The V end was cut by 7 bases, the J end by 2 bases, with 14 bases between. Germline values: CDR1 MNHNS, CDR2 SASEGT. The CDR3 runs 14 residues.

The J gene is TRBJ2-3, the V gene TRBV20-1; a possible D gene is TRBD2 (5 bases). The CDR3 length is 18 residues. Trimming took off 3 bases at V and 0 bases at J, with 22 bases between the two ends. Per germline, CDR1 DFQATT and CDR2 SNEGSKA (reference sequence). The CDR3 sequence: CSARGYKAEALSTDTQYF. The CDR3 DNA sequence: TGCAGTGCTAGGGGTTATAAGGCGGAGGCCCTTAGCACAGATACGCAGTATTTT.

The V call is TRBV2, the J call TRBJ2-2; TRBD1 matches at 8 bases. Unmatched junction bases numbered 4, after V lost 5 bases and J lost 5 bases. CDR3 length equals 14 residues. CDR1 and CDR2 (germline): SNHLY, FYNNEI. The CDR3 coding sequence is TGTGCCAGCAGTATAGGACAGGGAACCGGGGAGCTGTTTTTT. It codes for CASSIGQGTGELFF.

The genes are TRBV28 and TRBJ1-4; D gene ambiguous. Per the germline V gene, CDR1 is MDHEN and CDR2 is SYDVKM. This CDR3 spans 12 amino acids. The V gene lost 2 bases and the J gene lost 11 bases, with 9 bases spanning the gap. CDR3: CASSLAREKLFF. The CDR3, as DNA: TGTGCCAGCAGTTTAGCCCGGGAGAAACTGTTTTTT.

This clonotype was observed many times. The genes are TRBV6-1 and TRBJ2-5, with TRBD2 matching 9 bases. The germline CDR1 and CDR2 sequences are MNHNS and SASEGT. The CDR3 runs to 15 residues. J was trimmed by 2 bases and V by 5 bases; bases with no gene match: 6. The DNA of the CDR3 is TGTGCCAGCAGTTCCCTACTAGCGGGTCAAGAGACCCAGTACTTC. Its protein product is CASSSLLAGQETQYF.

This clonotype was observed at least ten times. The V gene is TRBV29-1, the J gene TRBJ2-7; D tentatively fits TRBD1 or TRBD2 (6 bases each). The V end was cut by 7 bases, the J end by 2 bases, with 18 bases between. Germline assignment: CDR1 SQVTM and CDR2 ANQGSEA. The CDR3 is 14 residues long. CDR3: CSGALRRDTYEQYF. The DNA of the CDR3 is TGCAGCGGGGCCCTCCGGCGGGACACCTACGAGCAGTACTTC.

This clonotype has ten or more counts. The V and J genes are TRBV28 and TRBJ2-7; 16 nucleotides match TRBD2. Germline assignment: CDR1 MDHEN and CDR2 SYDVKM. With V trimmed by 6 bases and J by 9 bases, 5 bases remained unmatched. This CDR3 contains 14 residues. The CDR3 DNA reads as TGTGCCAGCAGATCCGGGACTAGCGGGAGGGGGCAGTACTTC. This gives the protein CASRSGTSGRGQYF.

This clonotype was counted many times. The chain combines TRBV3-1 with TRBJ2-5, with D uncertain. This CDR3 region has 14 residues. V was clipped by 0 bases and J by 6 bases, with 11 bases between them. Germline-derived CDR1 and CDR2 are LGHDT and YNNKEL (reference sequence). The CDR3, as DNA: TGTGCCAGCAGCCAAGATGTGGCTGGGAAGACCCAGTACTTC. Its translation: CASSQDVAGKTQYF.

This chain links TRBV5-6 with TRBJ2-5, with D possibly matching TRBD2 (6 bases). There are 14 residues in the CDR3. Per germline, CDR1 SGHDT and CDR2 YYEEEE. Deletions cut 4 bases from V and 2 bases from J, with 12 bases between. The CDR3 bases are TGTGCCAGCAGCGTCCCGGGACTGCAAGAGACCCAGTACTTC. Encoded protein: CASSVPGLQETQYF.

This clonotype was observed many times. This chain uses TRBV7-3 with TRBJ2-3, with TRBD2 matching over 14 bases. The CDR3 length is 17 residues. Germline V CDR1 and CDR2: SGHTA, FQGTGA. V dropped 5 bases and J dropped 4; count of bases not matched to a gene: 8. CDR3 in DNA: TGTGCCAGCAGCCTAGGGACTAGCGGGAGTACGGCAGATACGCAGTATTTT. Translation: CASSLGTSGSTADTQYF.

The sample holds one count of this clonotype. The rearrangement uses TRBV7-9 and TRBJ2-1, with 9 bases fitting TRBD2. V shed 3 bases, J shed 4 bases, and the junction held 4 bases outside the gene matches. CDR3 length: 15 amino acids. CDR1 and CDR2 (germline): SEHNR, FQNEAQ (reference sequence). The CDR3: CASSFTTSGYNEQFF. For the CDR3, the DNA is TGTGCCAGCAGCTTCACGACTAGCGGATACAATGAGCAGTTCTTC.

This clonotype has more than one count but fewer than ten. This chain uses TRBV20-1 with TRBJ1-5, with D maybe TRBD1 (6 bases). Trimming took off 6 bases at V and 4 bases at J, with 16 bases between the two ends. Germline CDR1 reads DFQATT; CDR2 reads SNEGSKA (reference sequence). CDR3 length: 14 residues. The CDR3 DNA reads TGCAGTGCAGCCAGCGGGGGCAGGAATCAGCCCCAGCATTTT. It encodes CSAASGGRNQPQHF.

This clonotype has a handful of counts. V gene TRBV3-1 combines with J gene TRBJ1-3; D is ambiguous. This CDR3 is 13 amino acids long. V gave up 8 bases and J gave up 0 bases, with 8 bases separating them. Germline V gene lookup returns CDR1 LGHDT and CDR2 YNNKEL (reference sequence). CDR3 nucleotides: TGTGCCAGCTGTGCTGGCTCTGGAAACACCATATATTTT. Translated, it gives CASCAGSGNTIYF.

This clonotype has at least ten counts. The gene calls are TRBV7-9 and TRBJ2-7; maybe TRBD1 (7 bases). CDR1 SEHNR and CDR2 FQNEAQ come from the germline V gene (reference sequence). The CDR3 covers 15 residues. The V end lost 5 bases, the J end lost 4 bases, and 18 bases lay between the germline ends. The chain's CDR3 is CASSQGGGRAYEQYF. CDR3 coding DNA: TGTGCCAGCAGCCAGGGGGGCGGTCGGGCTTACGAGCAGTACTTC. The variable domain in full, completed from reference TRBV7-9 and TRBJ2-7, reads DTGVSQNPRHKITKRGQNVTFRCDPISEHNRLYWYRQTLGQGPEFLTYFQNEAQLEKSRLLSDRFSAERPKGSFSTLEIQRTEQGDSAMYLCASSQGGGRAYEQYFGPGTRLTVT.